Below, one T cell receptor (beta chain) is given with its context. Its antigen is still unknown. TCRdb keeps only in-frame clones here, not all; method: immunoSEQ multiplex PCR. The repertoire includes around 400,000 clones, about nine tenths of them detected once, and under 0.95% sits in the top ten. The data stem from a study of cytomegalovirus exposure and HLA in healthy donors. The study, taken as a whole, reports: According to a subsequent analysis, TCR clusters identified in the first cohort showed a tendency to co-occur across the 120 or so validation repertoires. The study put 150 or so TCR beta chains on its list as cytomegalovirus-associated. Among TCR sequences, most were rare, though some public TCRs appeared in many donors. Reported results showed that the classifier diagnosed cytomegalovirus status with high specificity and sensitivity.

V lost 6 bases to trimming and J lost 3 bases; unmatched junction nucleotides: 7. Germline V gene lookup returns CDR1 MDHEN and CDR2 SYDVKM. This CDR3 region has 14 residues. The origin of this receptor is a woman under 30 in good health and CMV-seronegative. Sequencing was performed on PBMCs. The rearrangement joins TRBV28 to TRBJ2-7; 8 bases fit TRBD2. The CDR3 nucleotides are TGTGCCAGCAGCCGGGAGCGGGAGCTCTACGAGCAGTACTTC. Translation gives CASSRERELYEQYF. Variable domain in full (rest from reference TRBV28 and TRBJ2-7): DVKVTQSSRYLVKRTGEKVFLECVQDMDHENMFWYRQDPGLGLRLIYFSYDVKMKEKGDIPEGYSVSREKKERFSLILESASTNQTSMYLCASSRERELYEQYFGPGTRLTVT.